This paragraph covers one TCR beta chain sequence. By how much of the sample it makes up, this clonotype is medium-sized (0.01 to 0.1%). The antigen this receptor binds is unknown. No much larger clonotype is one base removed from it; base qualities were not supplied. The method behind the library was PCR. The sequencing machine was an Illumina HiSeq 2500. Molecular barcoding was employed in the preparation of TCR libraries, with unique molecular identifiers being used to normalize TCRbeta repertoire quantification. TCRdb trimmed the raw reads at Q25, called clones with MiXCR and kept productive beta chains. CDR3 protein sequences are deduplicated, and each keeps its most common genes and DNA. Counted in this sample were around 300,000 distinct CDR3 sequences; around 10% of them appeared once. The ten most abundant clones make up about 25% of the sample. Measured from the cysteine to the phenylalanine, the CDR3 is 16 residues long. Only the CDR3 DNA is retained, 48 bases long and in frame from the first base. The germline V gene (reference sequence) yields DFQATT for CDR1 and SNEGSKA for CDR2. Cut back by 6 bases and 4 bases, the V and J ends lie 21 bases apart.

This sample stems from a study of T-cell reconstitution after alpha-beta-depleted transplantation in children (dated by TCRdb to 2016 to 2017). Regarding the study in general: Using TCR repertoire profiling, the study followed T-cell immune reconstitution in a quantitative way in children after TCRalphabeta/CD19-depleted allogeneic hematopoietic cell transplantation.

What the authors observed across the whole study: Over the following months the frequencies of hyperexpanded clones went down, and after one year T-cell counts and TCRbeta diversity were mostly credited to newly produced T cells. In some patients, the high TCRbeta diversity seen at day 60 was put down to recipient T cells and intrathymic progenitors that had survived conditioning. Apparently early alphabetaT-cell count recovery about two months after transplant reportedly relied on only several hundred rapidly expanded clones derived from non-depleted graft cells.

According to the study, the label for this sample's treatment or condition signals: allogeneic hematopoietic cell transplantation with graft depleted of TCRalphabeta T cells and CD19 B cells. The transplant recipients were children given TCRalphabeta/CD19-depleted allogeneic hematopoietic cell grafts. This chain is built from TRBV20-1 and TRBJ2-2; the D gene is perhaps TRBD1, from 7 matching bases. Sequencing used peripheral blood, obtained 180 days after TCRalphabeta/CD19-depleted stem cell transplant. The receptor comes from a male patient between 2 and 10 years old who had a stem cell transplant for chronic granulomatous disease, so the T cells may come from the graft donor. The DNA sequence reads TGCAGTGCGTCCCTATCCGGACAGGAGGGCACCGGGGAGCTGTTTTTT. This sequence encodes CSASLSGQEGTGELFF.